The clone carrying this T cell receptor (beta chain) turned up a few times. No antigen is known for it. CDR3 length: 11 residues. V was clipped by 6 bases and J by 6 bases, with 9 bases between them. Germline values: CDR1 SNHLY, CDR2 FYNNEI. PCR was performed using 60 Vbeta and 13 Jbeta primers. Profiled with immunoSEQ multiplex PCR; TCRdb holds only in-frame clones, not every one. This table holds 40,000 or so clones, approximately 63% found once. The data were taken from a study of cytomegalovirus exposure and HLA in healthy donors. Study outcomes and limitations: In an earlier analysis, productive rearrangement rates for most beta V segments clustered near 87% or 30%.

V usage is TRBV2 and J usage is TRBJ2-7; D call uncertain. The sequenced sample consisted of PBMCs. This clonotype was sampled from a man in his forties or fifties in good health and CMV-seronegative. CDR3: CASRSLSEQYF. In DNA form, the CDR3 reads TGTGCCAGCAGGTCTCTCAGCGAGCAGTACTTC. Looking up the rest from reference TRBV2 and TRBJ2-7 gives the full variable domain: EPEVTQTPSHQVTQMGQEVILRCVPISNHLYFYWYRQILGQKVEFLVSFYNNEISEKSEIFDDQFSVERPDGSNFTLKIRSTKLEDSAMYFCASRSLSEQYFGPGTRLTVT.